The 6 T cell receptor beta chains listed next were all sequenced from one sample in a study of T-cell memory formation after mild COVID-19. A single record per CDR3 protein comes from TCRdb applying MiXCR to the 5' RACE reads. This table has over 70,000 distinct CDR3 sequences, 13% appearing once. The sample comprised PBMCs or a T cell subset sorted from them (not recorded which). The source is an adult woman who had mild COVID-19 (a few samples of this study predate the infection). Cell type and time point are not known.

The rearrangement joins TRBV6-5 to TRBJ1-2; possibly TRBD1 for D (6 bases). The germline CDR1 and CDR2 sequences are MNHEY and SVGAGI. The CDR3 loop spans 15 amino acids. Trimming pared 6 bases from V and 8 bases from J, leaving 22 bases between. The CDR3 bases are TGTGCCAGCAGCCCAACAGGGCGGCTGCCGTGGGGCTACACCTTC. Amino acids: CASSPTGRLPWGYTF.

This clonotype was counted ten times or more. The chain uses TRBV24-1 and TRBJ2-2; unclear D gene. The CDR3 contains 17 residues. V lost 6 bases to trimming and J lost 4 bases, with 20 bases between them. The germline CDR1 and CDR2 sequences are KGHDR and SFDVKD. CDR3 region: CATSSASYNVVTGELFF. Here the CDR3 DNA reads TGTGCCACCAGTTCCGCGTCCTACAATGTGGTCACCGGGGAGCTGTTTTTT.

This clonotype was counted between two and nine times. CDR3 protein: CSARELSDEQFF. For the CDR3, the DNA is TGCAGTGCTAGAGAACTTTCGGATGAGCAGTTCTTC. This chain uses TRBV20-1 with TRBJ2-1; D is unresolved. The germline gives CDR1 DFQATT, CDR2 SNEGSKA (reference sequence). This CDR3 is built from 12 residues. The V end lost 0 bases, the J end lost 8 bases, and 8 bases lay between the germline ends.

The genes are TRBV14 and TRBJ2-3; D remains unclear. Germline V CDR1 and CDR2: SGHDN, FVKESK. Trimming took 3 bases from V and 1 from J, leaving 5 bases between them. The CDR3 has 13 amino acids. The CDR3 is CASSQWGTDTQYF. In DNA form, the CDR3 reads TGTGCCAGCAGCCAGTGGGGCACAGATACGCAGTATTTT.

The CDR3 is CASSRRFGADTQYF. The CDR3, as DNA: TGTGCCAGCAGCCGGAGGTTCGGCGCAGATACGCAGTATTTT. The chain employs TRBV7-8 and TRBJ2-3; weak D call: TRBD2 (5 bases). This CDR3 is built from 14 residues. V lost 5 bases and J 4 bases, leaving 13 bases between the germline ends. Germline V CDR1 and CDR2: SGHVS, FQNEAQ.

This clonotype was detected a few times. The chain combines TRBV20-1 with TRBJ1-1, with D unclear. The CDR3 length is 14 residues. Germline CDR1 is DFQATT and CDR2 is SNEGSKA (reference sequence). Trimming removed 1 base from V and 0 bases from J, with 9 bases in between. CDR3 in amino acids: CSARGELMNTEAFF. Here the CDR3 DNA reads TGCAGTGCTAGAGGGGAACTCATGAACACTGAAGCTTTCTTT.